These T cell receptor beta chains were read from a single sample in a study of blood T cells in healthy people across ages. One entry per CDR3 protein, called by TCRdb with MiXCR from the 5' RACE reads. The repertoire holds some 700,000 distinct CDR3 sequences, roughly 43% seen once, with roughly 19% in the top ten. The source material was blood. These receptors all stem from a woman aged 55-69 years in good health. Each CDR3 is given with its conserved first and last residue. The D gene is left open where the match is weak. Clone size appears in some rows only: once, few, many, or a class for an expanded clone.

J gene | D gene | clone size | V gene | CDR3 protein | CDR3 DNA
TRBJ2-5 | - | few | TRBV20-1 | CSAQGQETQYF | TGCAGTGCGCAGGGCCAAGAGACCCAGTACTTC
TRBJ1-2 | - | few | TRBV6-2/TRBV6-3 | CASSLGPGYTF | TGTGCCAGCAGTTTAGGGCCTGGCTACACCTTC
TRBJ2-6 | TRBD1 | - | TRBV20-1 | CSARGFGTGGSGANVLTF | TGCAGTGCTAGAGGTTTCGGGACAGGGGGCTCTGGGGCCAACGTCCTGACTTTC
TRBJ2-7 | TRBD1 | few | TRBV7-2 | CACSLEGARREQYF | TGTGCCTGCAGCTTAGAGGGGGCGCGGCGCGAGCAGTACTTC
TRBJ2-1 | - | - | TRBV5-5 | CASSLHDEQFF | TGTGCCAGCAGCTTACATGATGAGCAGTTCTTC
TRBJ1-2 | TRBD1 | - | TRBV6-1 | CASTHPDRKGYGYTF | TGTGCCAGCACCCACCCGGACAGGAAAGGCTATGGCTACACCTTC
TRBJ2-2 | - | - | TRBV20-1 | CSARDQEPGELFF | TGCAGTGCTAGAGACCAGGAACCCGGGGAGCTGTTTTTT
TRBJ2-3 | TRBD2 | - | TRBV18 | CASSPAGGPGGTQYF | TGTGCCAGCTCACCGGCGGGGGGGCCGGGAGGTACGCAGTATTTT
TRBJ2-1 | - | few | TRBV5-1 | CASSLGFANNEQFF | TGCGCCAGCAGCTTGGGATTCGCAAACAATGAGCAGTTCTTC
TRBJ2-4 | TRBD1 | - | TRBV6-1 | CASTGRGQGSAKNIQYF | TGTGCCAGCACCGGAAGGGGACAGGGATCGGCCAAAAACATTCAGTACTTC
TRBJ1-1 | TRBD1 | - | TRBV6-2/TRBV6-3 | CASSYRNGTVNTEAFF | TGTGCCAGCAGTTACAGAAACGGGACAGTGAACACTGAAGCTTTCTTT
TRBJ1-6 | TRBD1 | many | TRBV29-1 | CSVETGDHNSPLHF | TGCAGCGTTGAAACAGGGGACCATAATTCACCCCTCCACTTT
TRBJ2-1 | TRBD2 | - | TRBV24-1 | CATSDSGTSGNNEQFF | TGTGCCACCAGTGATTCCGGGACTAGCGGGAACAATGAGCAGTTCTTC
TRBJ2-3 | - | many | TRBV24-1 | CATSDLTRRGTQYF | TGTGCCACCAGTGATTTAACACGGCGAGGTACGCAGTATTTT
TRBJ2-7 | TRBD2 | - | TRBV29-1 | CSVTGTSGEQYF | TGCAGCGTTACAGGGACTAGCGGCGAGCAGTACTTC
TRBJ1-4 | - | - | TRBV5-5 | CASSPWGATNEKLFF | TGTGCCAGCAGCCCCTGGGGGGCAACTAATGAAAAACTGTTTTTT
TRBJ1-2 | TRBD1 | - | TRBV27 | CASSGGTGLNYGYTF | TGTGCCAGCAGTGGGGGGACAGGGCTTAACTATGGCTACACCTTC
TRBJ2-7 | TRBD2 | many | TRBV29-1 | CSVANVASGGANFDEQYF | TGCAGCGTCGCGAACGTGGCTAGCGGGGGGGCCAATTTCGACGAGCAGTACTTC
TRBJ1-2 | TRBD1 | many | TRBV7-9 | CASSSGTGMYGYTF | TGTGCCAGCAGCTCCGGGACAGGGATGTATGGCTACACCTTC
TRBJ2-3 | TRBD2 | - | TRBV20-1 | CSARDPQRDATDTQYF | TGCAGTGCTAGAGATCCTCAGCGGGATGCCACAGATACGCAGTATTTT
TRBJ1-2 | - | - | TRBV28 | CASSLEVQAAGGYTF | TGTGCCAGCAGTTTAGAGGTACAGGCGGCGGGCGGCTACACCTTC
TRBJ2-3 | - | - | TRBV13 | CASSPQETDTQYF | TGTGCCAGCAGCCCTCAGGAAACAGATACGCAGTATTTT
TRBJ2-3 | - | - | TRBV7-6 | CASSPNGGTTDTQYF | TGTGCCAGCAGCCCGAATGGAGGGACTACAGATACGCAGTATTTT
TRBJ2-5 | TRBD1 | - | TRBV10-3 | CAIRQGGLQGTQYF | TGTGCCATCAGACAGGGGGGACTCCAAGGGACCCAGTACTTC
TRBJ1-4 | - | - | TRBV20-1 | CSAPSLAGGVSTNEKLFF | TGCAGTGCTCCCTCGTTGGCAGGAGGAGTGTCGACTAATGAAAAACTGTTTTTT
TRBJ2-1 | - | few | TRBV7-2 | CASKAGSSYNEQFF | TGTGCCAGCAAGGCGGGTAGCTCCTACAATGAGCAGTTCTTC
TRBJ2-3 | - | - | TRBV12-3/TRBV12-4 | CATCLRESTDTQYF | TGTGCCACCTGTTTGAGGGAGAGCACAGATACGCAGTATTTT
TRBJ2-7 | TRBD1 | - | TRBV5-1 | CASSLGPTGGYEQYF | TGCGCCAGCAGCTTGGGACCGACAGGGGGCTACGAGCAGTACTTC
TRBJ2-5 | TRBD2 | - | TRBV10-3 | CAISESSGGLETQYF | TGTGCCATCAGTGAGTCTAGCGGGGGTTTGGAGACCCAGTACTTC
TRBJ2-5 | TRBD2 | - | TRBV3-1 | CASSPTSGGREETQYF | TGTGCCAGCAGTCCGACTAGCGGGGGGAGGGAAGAGACCCAGTACTTC
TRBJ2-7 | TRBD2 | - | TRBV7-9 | CASSFLAGGPDLSEQYF | TGTGCCAGCAGCTTCCTAGCGGGGGGCCCTGATCTTTCTGAGCAGTACTTC
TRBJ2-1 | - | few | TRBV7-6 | CASSLGQVNEQFF | TGTGCCAGCAGCTTAGGGCAGGTTAACGAGCAGTTCTTC
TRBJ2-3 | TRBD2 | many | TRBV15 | CATSRDKRGATDTQYF | TGTGCCACCAGCAGAGACAAGCGGGGGGCCACAGATACGCAGTATTTT
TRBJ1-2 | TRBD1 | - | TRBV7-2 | CASSPSADRVLYGYTF | TGTGCCAGCAGCCCCTCCGCCGACAGGGTACTATATGGCTACACCTTC
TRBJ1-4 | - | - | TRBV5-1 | CASRVGSWTNEKLFF | TGCGCCAGCAGGGTGGGGTCTTGGACTAATGAAAAACTGTTTTTT
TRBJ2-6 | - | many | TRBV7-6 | CASSLRVSGANVLTF | TGTGCCAGCAGCTTACGGGTATCTGGGGCCAACGTCCTGACTTTC
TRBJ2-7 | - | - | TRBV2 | CASSEEQGPYEQYF | TGTGCCAGCAGTGAAGAACAGGGACCCTACGAGCAGTACTTC
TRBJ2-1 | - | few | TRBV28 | CASSPYRVLGIDEQFF | TGTGCCAGCAGTCCATACAGGGTTCTGGGTATCGATGAGCAGTTCTTC
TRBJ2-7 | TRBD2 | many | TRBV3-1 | CASSIRTSGGISYEQYF | TGTGCCAGCAGCATCCGGACTAGCGGGGGGATCTCCTACGAGCAGTACTTC
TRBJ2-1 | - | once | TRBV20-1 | CSARSGRAVYNEQFF | TGCAGTGCTAGATCCGGACGAGCCGTCTACAATGAGCAGTTCTTC
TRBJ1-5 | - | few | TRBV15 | CATSRQDQPQHF | TGTGCCACCAGCAGACAGGATCAGCCCCAGCATTTT
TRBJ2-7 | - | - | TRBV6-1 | CASRKGRDPYYEQYF | TGTGCCAGCAGAAAAGGACGAGATCCCTACTACGAGCAGTACTTC
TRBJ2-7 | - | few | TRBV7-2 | CASSLGGTDPYEQYF | TGTGCCAGCAGCTTAGGGGGGACCGACCCCTACGAGCAGTACTTC